This T cell receptor (beta chain) was identified during a study of monozygotic twins with inflammatory bowel disease. The CDR3 has 17 amino acids. Per the germline V gene, CDR1 is SGDLS and CDR2 is YYNGEE. Eight distinct reactions (per sample) were used to make the cDNA. Both the TCRalpha cDNA and the TCRbeta cDNA were taken through two nested PCRs, lasting about 16 and 10 cycles. From its re-call of the 5' RACE reads, TCRdb lists each CDR3 protein once, without DNA. The sample holds 350,000 to 550,000 distinct CDR3 sequences. The rearrangement links TRBV9 to TRBJ2-1; TCRdb lists TRBD1, though no DNA is available to test this call. This TCR was recovered from a human donor with ulcerative colitis or Crohn's disease, or a healthy co-twin of an affected twin (not recorded which). The sequencing sample was made of blood. The CDR3 region is CASSVGVWGSTYNEQFF.